Included here is one T cell receptor beta chain sequence, with context. Its cognate antigen is unknown. The study sampled nominally healthy donors, though unrecorded immune exposures were likely. The record originates from a study of cytomegalovirus exposure and HLA in healthy donors. The overall study: Membership in the Caucasian-associated ancestry cluster was found for about four fifths of roughly 360 genotyped donors. Findings and limits, study-wide: Rarity marked most TCR sequences, yet some public TCRs occurred in many donors.

PCR primers comprised 60 Vbeta and 13 Jbeta primers. Measured with immunoSEQ multiplex PCR; TCRdb has only the in-frame clones, and not every one. Among approximately 150,000 clones listed, around 77% were seen once. With 5 bases removed from V and 5 bases from J, the gap between germline ends came to 15 bases. The germline V gene has CDR1 SGHAT and CDR2 FQNNGV. This CDR3 is 15 amino acids long. Input material: PBMCs. The clonotype was recovered from a man under 40 in good health and CMV-seropositive. The V gene is TRBV11-2, the J gene TRBJ1-4, with D perhaps TRBD1 (5 bases). Written as DNA, the CDR3 is TGTGCCAGCAGCCCCAGGGCGCAGCCCAATGAAAAACTGTTTTTT. This sequence encodes CASSPRAQPNEKLFF.